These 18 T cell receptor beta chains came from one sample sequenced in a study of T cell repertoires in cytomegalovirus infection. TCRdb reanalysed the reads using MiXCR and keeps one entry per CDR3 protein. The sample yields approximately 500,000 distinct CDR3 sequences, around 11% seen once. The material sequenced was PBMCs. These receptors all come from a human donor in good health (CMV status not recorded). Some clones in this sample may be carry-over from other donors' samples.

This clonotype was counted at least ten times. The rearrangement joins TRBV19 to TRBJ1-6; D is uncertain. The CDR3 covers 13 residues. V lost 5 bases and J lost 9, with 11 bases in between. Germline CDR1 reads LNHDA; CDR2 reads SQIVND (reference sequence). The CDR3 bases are TGTGCCAGTAGTGGCGGGAAGGCTTCACCCCTCCACTTT. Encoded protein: CASSGGKASPLHF.

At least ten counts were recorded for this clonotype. The CDR3 DNA reads TGTGCCAGCAGTTACTCAGACAGGTTTAAATCACCCCTCCACTTT. It codes for CASSYSDRFKSPLHF. The chain has TRBV6-5 and TRBJ1-6, with D possibly being TRBD1 (6 bases). V lost 0 bases, J lost 10 bases, and 13 bases lay in between. CDR3 length: 15 amino acids. Germline CDR1 and CDR2: MNHEY and SVGAGI.

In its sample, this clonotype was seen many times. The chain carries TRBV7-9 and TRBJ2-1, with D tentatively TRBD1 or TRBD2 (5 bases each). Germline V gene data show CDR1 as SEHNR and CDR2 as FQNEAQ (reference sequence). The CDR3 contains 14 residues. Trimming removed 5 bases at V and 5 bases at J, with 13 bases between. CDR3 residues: CASSTMGRHNEQFF. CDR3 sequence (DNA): TGTGCCAGCAGCACAATGGGACGACACAATGAGCAGTTCTTC.

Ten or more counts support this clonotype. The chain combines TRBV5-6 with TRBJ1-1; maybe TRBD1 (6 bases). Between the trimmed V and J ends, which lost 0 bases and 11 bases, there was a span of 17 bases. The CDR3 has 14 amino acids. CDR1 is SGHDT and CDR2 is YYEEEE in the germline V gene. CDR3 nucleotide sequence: TGTGCCAGCAGCTTGGTCAGGGGCGGGGGGTCGGCTTTCTTT. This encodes CASSLVRGGGSAFF. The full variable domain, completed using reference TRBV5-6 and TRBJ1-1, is DAGVTQSPTHLIKTRGQQVTLRCSPKSGHDTVSWYQQALGQGPQFIFQYYEEEERQRGNFPDRFSGHQFPNYSSELNVNALLLGDSALYLCASSLVRGGGSAFFGQGTRLTVV.

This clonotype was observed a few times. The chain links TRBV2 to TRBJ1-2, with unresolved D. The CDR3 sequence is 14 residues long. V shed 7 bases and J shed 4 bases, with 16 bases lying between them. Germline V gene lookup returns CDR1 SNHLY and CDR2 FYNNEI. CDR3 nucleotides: TGTGCCAGCACTCTTATAGAGGAACTCTATGGCTACACCTTC. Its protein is CASTLIEELYGYTF. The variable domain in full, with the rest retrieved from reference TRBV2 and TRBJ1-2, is EPEVTQTPSHQVTQMGQEVILRCVPISNHLYFYWYRQILGQKVEFLVSFYNNEISEKSEIFDDQFSVERPDGSNFTLKIRSTKLEDSAMYFCASTLIEELYGYTFGSGTRLTVV.

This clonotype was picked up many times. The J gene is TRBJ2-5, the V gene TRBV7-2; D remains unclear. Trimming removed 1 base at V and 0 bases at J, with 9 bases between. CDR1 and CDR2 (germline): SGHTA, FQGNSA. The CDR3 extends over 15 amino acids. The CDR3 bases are TGTGCCAGCAGCTTAGAGATGGGAAACCAAGAGACCCAGTACTTC. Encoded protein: CASSLEMGNQETQYF.

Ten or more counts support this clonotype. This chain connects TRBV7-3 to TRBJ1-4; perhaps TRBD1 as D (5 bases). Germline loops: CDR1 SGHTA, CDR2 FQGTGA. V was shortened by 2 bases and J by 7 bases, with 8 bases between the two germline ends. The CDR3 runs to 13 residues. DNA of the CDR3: TGTGCCAGCAGCTTATGGGGGGGTGAAAAACTGTTTTTT. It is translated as CASSLWGGEKLFF.

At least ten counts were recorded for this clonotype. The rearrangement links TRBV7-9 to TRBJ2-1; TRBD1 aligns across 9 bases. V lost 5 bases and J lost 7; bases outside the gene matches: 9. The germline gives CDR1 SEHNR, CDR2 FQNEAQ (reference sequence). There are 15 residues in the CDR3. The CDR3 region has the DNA TGTGCCAGCAGCGCCGGGACAGGGTTGCGGAATGAGCAGTTCTTC. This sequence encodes CASSAGTGLRNEQFF. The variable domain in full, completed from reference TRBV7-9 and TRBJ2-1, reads DTGVSQNPRHKITKRGQNVTFRCDPISEHNRLYWYRQTLGQGPEFLTYFQNEAQLEKSRLLSDRFSAERPKGSFSTLEIQRTEQGDSAMYLCASSAGTGLRNEQFFGPGTRLTVL.

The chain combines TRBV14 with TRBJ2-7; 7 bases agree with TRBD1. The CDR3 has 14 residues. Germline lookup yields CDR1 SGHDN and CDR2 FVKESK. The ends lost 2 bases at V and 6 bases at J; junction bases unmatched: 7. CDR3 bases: TGTGCCAGCAGCCAATTTTCAGGGGGACGCGAGCAGTACTTC. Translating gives CASSQFSGGREQYF.

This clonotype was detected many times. CDR3 bases: TGTGCCAGCAGTGACAGGGAGATCCCTGAAGCTTTCTTT. The encoded protein is CASSDREIPEAFF. The chain joins TRBV12-3 or TRBV12-4 to TRBJ1-1, with 7 bases lining up with TRBD1. The length of the CDR3 is 13 residues. V was pared by 5 bases and J by 6 bases, with 6 bases of the junction left unmatched.

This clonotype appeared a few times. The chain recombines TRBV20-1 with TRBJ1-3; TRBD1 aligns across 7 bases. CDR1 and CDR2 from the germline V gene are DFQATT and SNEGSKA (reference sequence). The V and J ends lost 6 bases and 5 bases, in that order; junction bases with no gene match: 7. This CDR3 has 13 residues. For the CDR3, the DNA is TGCAGTGCCACGGACAGGAGGAGAAACACCATATATTTT. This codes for CSATDRRRNTIYF.

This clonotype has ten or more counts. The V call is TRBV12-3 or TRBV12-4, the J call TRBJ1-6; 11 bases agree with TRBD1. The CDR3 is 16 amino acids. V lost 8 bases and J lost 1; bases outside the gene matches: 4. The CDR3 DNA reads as TGTGCCAGCCGGACAGGGGGCGCTTCCTATAATTCACCCCTCCACTTT. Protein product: CASRTGGASYNSPLHF.

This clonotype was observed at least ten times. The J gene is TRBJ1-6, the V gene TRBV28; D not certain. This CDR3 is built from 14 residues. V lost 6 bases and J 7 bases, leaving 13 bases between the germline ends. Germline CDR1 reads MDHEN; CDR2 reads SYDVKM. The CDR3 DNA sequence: TGTGCCAGCAGGCCGGCCCCCGGGAATTCACCCCTCCACTTT. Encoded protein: CASRPAPGNSPLHF. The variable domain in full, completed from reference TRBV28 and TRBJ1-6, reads DVKVTQSSRYLVKRTGEKVFLECVQDMDHENMFWYRQDPGLGLRLIYFSYDVKMKEKGDIPEGYSVSREKKERFSLILESASTNQTSMYLCASRPAPGNSPLHFGNGTRLTVT.

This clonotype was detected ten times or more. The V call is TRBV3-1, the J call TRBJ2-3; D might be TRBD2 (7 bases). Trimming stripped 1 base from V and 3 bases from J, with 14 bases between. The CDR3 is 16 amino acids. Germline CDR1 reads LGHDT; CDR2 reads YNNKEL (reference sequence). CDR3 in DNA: TGTGCCAGCAGCCAAGCTACGGGGGGCGGTACAGATACGCAGTATTTT. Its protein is CASSQATGGGTDTQYF.

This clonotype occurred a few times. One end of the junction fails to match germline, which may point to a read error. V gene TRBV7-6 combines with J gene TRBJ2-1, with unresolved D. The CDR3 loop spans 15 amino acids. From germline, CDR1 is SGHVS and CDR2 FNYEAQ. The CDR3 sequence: CASSLSSTPGTEQFF. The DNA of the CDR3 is TGTGCTAGCAGCCTTAGCAGCACCCCGGGTACTGAGCAGTTCTTC.

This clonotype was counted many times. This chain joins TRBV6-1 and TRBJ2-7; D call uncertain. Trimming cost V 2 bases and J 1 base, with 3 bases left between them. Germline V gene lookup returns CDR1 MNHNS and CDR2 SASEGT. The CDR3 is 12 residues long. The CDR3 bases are TGTGCCAGCAGTGAAACTTCCTACGAGCAGTACTTC. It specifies CASSETSYEQYF.

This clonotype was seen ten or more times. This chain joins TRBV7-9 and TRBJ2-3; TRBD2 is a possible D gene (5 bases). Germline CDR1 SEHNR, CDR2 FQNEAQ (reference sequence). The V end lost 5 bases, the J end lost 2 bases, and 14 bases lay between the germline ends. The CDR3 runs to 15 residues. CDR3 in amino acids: CASSRGSSTTDTQYF. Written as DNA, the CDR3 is TGTGCCAGCAGCCGCGGGTCAAGTACCACAGATACGCAGTATTTT.

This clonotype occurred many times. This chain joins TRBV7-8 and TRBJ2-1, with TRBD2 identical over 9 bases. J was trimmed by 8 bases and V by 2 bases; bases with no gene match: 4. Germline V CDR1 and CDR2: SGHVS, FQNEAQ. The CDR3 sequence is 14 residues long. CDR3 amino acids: CASSLSGRKDEQFF. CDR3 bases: TGTGCCAGCAGCTTAAGCGGGAGGAAAGATGAGCAGTTCTTC.